This entry describes one T cell receptor (beta chain). These data belong to a study of blood T cell repertoires in COVID-19. Overall study context: Some COVID-19 samples were acute and others convalescent; all came from the United States, Italy and Spain.

The V gene's germline CDR1 is SEHNR and CDR2 FQNEAQ (reference sequence). The CDR3 has 15 amino acids. Trimming shortened V by 3 bases and J by 0 bases, and 10 bases separated the two germline ends. Profiling relied on immunoSEQ multiplex PCR, and the TCRdb table lists in-frame clones only, not all of them. The data contain roughly 410,000 clones, about 89% of them seen just once; the ten biggest clones take up 1.5% to 1.7%. The chain joins TRBV7-9 to TRBJ2-3, with D possibly being TRBD1 (6 bases). Input material: peripheral blood. The receptor's source is a woman between 40 and 55 years old with COVID-19, enrolled during active disease. This CDR3 is CASSFPGVSTDTQYF. Written as DNA, the CDR3 is TGTGCCAGCAGCTTTCCAGGGGTTAGCACAGATACGCAGTATTTT.